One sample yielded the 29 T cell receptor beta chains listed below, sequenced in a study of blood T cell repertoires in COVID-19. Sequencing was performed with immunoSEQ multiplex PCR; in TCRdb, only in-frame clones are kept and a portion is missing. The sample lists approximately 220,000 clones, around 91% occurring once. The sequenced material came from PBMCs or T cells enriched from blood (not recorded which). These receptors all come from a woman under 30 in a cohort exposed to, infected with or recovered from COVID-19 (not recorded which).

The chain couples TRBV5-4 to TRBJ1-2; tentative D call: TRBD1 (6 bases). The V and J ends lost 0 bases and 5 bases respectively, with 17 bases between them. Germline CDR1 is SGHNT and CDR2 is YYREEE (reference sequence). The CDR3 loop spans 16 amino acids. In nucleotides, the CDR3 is TGTGCCAGCAGCTTGGGGGCAGGAACCCAGGGGTATGGCTACACCTTC. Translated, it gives CASSLGAGTQGYGYTF.

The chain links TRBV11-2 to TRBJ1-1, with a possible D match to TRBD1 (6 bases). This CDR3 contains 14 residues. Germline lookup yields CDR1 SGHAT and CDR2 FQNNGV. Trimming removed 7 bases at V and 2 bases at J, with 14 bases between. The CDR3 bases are TGTGCCAGCACCTCAGGGACATCTAACACTGAAGCTTTCTTT. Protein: CASTSGTSNTEAFF. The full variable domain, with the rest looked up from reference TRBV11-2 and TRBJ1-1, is EAGVAQSPRYKIIEKRQSVAFWCNPISGHATLYWYQQILGQGPKLLIQFQNNGVVDDSQLPKDRFSAERLKGVDSTLKIQPAKLEDSAVYLCASTSGTSNTEAFFGQGTRLTVV.

The CDR3 DNA reads as TGTGCCAGCAGCCAAGTCAGGGGACATGGCTACACCTTC. Translating gives CASSQVRGHGYTF. The chain carries TRBV3-1 (or the pseudogene TRBV3-2) and TRBJ1-2; TRBD1 is a possible D gene (6 bases). This CDR3 contains 13 residues. Germline-derived CDR1 and CDR2 are LGHDT and YNNKEL (reference sequence). V was shortened by 1 base and J by 6 bases, with 9 bases between the two germline ends.

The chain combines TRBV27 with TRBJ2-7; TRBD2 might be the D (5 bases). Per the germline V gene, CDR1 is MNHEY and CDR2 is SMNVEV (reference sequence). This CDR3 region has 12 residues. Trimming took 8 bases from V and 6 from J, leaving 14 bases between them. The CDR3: CASGMGVLEQYF. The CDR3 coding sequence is TGTGCCAGCGGGATGGGAGTTCTCGAGCAGTACTTC.

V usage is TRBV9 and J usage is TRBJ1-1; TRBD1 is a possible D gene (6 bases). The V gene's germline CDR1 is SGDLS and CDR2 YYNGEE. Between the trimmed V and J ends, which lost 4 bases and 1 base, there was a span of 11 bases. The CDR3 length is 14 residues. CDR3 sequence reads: CASSKRQENTEAFF. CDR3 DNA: TGTGCCAGCAGCAAACGACAGGAGAACACTGAAGCTTTCTTT. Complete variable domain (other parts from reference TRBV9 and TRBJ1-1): DSGVTQTPKHLITATGQRVTLRCSPRSGDLSVYWYQQSLDQGLQFLIQYYNGEERAKGNILERFSAQQFPDLHSELNLSSLELGDSALYFCASSKRQENTEAFFGQGTRLTVV.

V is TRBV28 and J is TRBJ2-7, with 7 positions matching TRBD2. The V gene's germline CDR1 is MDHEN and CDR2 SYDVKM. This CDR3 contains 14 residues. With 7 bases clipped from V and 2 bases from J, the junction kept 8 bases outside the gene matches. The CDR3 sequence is CASTLGGGTYEQYF. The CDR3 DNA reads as TGTGCCAGCACCCTGGGCGGGGGAACCTACGAGCAGTACTTC. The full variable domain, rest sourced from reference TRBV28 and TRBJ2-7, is DVKVTQSSRYLVKRTGEKVFLECVQDMDHENMFWYRQDPGLGLRLIYFSYDVKMKEKGDIPEGYSVSREKKERFSLILESASTNQTSMYLCASTLGGGTYEQYFGPGTRLTVT.

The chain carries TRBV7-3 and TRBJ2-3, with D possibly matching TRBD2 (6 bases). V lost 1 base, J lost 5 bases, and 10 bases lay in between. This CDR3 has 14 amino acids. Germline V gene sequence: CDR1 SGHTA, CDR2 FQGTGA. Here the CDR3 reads CASSLKGLLDTQYF. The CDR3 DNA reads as TGTGCCAGCAGCTTAAAGGGACTCCTAGATACGCAGTATTTT. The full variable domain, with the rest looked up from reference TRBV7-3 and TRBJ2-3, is GAGVSQTPSNKVTEKGKYVELRCDPISGHTALYWYRQSLGQGPEFLIYFQGTGAADDSGLPNDRFFAVRPEGSVSTLKIQRTERGDSAVYLCASSLKGLLDTQYFGPGTRLTVL.

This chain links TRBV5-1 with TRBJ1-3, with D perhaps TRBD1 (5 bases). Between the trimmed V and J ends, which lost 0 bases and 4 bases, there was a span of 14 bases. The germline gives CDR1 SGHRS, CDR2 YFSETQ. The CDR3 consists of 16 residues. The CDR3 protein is CASSLEVQGSGNTIYF. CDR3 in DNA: TGCGCCAGCAGCTTGGAGGTTCAGGGCTCCGGAAACACCATATATTTT.

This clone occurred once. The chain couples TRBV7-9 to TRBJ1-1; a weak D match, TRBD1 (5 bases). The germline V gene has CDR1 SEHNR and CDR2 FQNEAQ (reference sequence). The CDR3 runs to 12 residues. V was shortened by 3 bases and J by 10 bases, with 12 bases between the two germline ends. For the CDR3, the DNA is TGTGCCAGCAGCTTTACCCCCGACAGAGCTTTCTTT. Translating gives CASSFTPDRAFF.

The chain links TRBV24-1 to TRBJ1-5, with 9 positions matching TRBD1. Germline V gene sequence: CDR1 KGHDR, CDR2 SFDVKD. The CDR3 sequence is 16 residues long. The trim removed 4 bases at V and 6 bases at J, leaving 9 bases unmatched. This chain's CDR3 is CATSETTGGSGQPQHF. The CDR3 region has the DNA TGTGCCACCAGTGAAACTACAGGGGGCTCAGGTCAGCCCCAGCATTTT.

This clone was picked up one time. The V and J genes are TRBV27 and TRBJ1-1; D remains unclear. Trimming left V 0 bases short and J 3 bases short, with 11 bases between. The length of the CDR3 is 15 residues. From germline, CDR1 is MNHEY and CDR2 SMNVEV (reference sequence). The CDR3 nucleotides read TGTGCCAGCAGTTTATCGACCGGGTTAGACACTGAAGCTTTCTTT. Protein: CASSLSTGLDTEAFF.

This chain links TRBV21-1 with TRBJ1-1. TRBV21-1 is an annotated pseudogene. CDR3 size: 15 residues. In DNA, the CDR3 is TGTGCCAGCAGCAAAGTAATAAGGGAGGCCTCAGAAGCTTTCTTT. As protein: CASSKVIREASEAFF.

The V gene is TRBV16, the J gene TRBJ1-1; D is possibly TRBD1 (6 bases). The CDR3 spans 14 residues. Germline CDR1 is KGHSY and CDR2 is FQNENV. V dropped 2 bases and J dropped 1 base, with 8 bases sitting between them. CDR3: CASSQGGANTEAFF. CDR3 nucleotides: TGTGCCAGCAGCCAAGGGGGGGCGAACACTGAAGCTTTCTTT.

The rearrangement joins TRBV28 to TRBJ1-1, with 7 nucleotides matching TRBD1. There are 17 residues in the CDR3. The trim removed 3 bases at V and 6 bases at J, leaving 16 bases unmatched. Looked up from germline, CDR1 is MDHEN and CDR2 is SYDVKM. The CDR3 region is CASSFPRRGRIGPEAFF. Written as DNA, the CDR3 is TGTGCCAGCAGTTTCCCCAGGAGGGGGCGCATCGGGCCTGAAGCTTTCTTT.

The CDR3 spells CASSVPGEAQYF. The CDR3 DNA reads as TGTGCCAGCAGCGTACCCGGGGAGGCCCAGTACTTC. The chain is built from TRBV11-3 and TRBJ2-5; perhaps TRBD2 as D (6 bases). V was pared by 5 bases and J by 9 bases, with 13 bases between. Germline V gives CDR1 SGHNT, CDR2 YENEEA. The CDR3 covers 12 residues. Filled out from reference TRBV11-3 and TRBJ2-5, the complete variable domain reads EAGVVQSPRYKIIEKKQPVAFWCNPISGHNTLYWYLQNLGQGPELLIRYENEEAVDDSQLPKDRFSAERLKGVDSTLKIQPAELGDSAVYLCASSVPGEAQYFGPGTRLLVL.

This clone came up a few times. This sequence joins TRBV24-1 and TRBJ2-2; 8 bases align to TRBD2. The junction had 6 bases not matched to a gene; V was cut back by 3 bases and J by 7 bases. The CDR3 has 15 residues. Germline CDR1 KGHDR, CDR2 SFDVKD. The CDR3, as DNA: TGTGCCACCAGTGATCTAGCGGGTAATGGCGGGGAGCTGTTTTTT. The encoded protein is CATSDLAGNGGELFF.

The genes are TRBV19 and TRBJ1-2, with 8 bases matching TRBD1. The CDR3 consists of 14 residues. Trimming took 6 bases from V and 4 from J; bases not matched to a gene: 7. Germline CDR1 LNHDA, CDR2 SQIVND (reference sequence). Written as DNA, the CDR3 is TGTGCCAGTAGCCCGGACAGGGCGGCCTATGGCTACACCTTC. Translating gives CASSPDRAAYGYTF.

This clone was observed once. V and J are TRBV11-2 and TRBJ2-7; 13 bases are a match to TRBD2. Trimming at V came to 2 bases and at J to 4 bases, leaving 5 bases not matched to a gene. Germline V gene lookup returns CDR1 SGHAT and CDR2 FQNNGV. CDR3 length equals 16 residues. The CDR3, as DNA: TGTGCCAGCAGCTTAACCCGGACTAGCGGGAGTTACGAGCAGTACTTC. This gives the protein CASSLTRTSGSYEQYF. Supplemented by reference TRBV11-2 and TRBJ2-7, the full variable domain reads EAGVAQSPRYKIIEKRQSVAFWCNPISGHATLYWYQQILGQGPKLLIQFQNNGVVDDSQLPKDRFSAERLKGVDSTLKIQPAKLEDSAVYLCASSLTRTSGSYEQYFGPGTRLTVT.

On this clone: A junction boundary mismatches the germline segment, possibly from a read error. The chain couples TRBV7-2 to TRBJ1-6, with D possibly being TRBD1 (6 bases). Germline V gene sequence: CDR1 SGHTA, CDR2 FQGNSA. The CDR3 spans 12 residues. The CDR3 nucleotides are TGTGCCAGCTCCCTTCCCGACAGGCCCTACCGCTTT. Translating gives CASSLPDRPYRF.

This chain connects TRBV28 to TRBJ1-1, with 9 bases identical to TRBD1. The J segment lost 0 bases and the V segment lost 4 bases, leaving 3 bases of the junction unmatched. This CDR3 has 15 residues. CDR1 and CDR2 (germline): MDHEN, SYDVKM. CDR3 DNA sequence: TGTGCCAGCAGTTCCGGACAGGGGCTGAACACTGAAGCTTTCTTT. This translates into CASSSGQGLNTEAFF.

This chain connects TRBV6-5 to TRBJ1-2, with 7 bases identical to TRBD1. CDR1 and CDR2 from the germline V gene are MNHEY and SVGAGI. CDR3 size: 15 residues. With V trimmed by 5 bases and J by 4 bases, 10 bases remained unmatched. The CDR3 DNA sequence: TGTGCCAGCAGTCCAACGTCAGGGGGTTCCTATGGCTACACCTTC. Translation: CASSPTSGGSYGYTF.

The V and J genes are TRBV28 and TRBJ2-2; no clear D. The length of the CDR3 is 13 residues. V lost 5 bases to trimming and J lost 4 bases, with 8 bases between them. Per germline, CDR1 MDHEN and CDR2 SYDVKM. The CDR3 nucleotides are TGTGCCAGCAGTCTAGACTCCACCGGGGAGCTGTTTTTT. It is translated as CASSLDSTGELFF.

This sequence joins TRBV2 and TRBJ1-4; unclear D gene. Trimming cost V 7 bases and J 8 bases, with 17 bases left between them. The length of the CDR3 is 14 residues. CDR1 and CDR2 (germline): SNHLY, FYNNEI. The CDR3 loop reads CASKPGSGREKLFF. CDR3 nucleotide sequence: TGTGCCAGCAAACCCGGGAGCGGACGAGAAAAACTGTTTTTT. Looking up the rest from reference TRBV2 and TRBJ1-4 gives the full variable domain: EPEVTQTPSHQVTQMGQEVILRCVPISNHLYFYWYRQILGQKVEFLVSFYNNEISEKSEIFDDQFSVERPDGSNFTLKIRSTKLEDSAMYFCASKPGSGREKLFFGSGTQLSVL.

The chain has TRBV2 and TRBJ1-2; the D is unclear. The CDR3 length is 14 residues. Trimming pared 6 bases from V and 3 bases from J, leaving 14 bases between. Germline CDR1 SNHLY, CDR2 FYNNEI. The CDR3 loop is CASRVGMLDYGYTF. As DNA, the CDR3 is TGTGCCAGCAGAGTCGGGATGTTGGACTATGGCTACACCTTC.

The CDR3 region has the DNA TGTGCCAGCAGTGGGACAGGGGTCGGGTATGGCTACACCTTC. This codes for CASSGTGVGYGYTF. The chain uses TRBV2 and TRBJ1-2; 9 bases align to TRBD1. CDR1 SNHLY and CDR2 FYNNEI come from the germline V gene. The trim removed 4 bases at V and 5 bases at J, leaving 5 bases unmatched. The CDR3 covers 14 residues.

The chain's CDR3 is CASSSGTGGANQPQHF. The CDR3 bases are TGTGCCAGCAGTTCGGGGACAGGGGGCGCGAACCAGCCCCAGCATTTT. V is TRBV27 and J is TRBJ1-5; TRBD1 agrees at 12 bases. V lost 4 bases and J lost 7; bases outside the gene matches: 8. Germline loops: CDR1 MNHEY, CDR2 SMNVEV (reference sequence). CDR3 length: 16 amino acids.

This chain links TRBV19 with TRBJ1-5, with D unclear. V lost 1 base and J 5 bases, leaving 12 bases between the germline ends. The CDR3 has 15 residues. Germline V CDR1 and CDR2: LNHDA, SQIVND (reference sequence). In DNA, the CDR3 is TGTGCCAGTAGTATAGTCCCGGGTCCGGATCAGCCCCAGCATTTT. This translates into CASSIVPGPDQPQHF.

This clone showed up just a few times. The DNA for the CDR3 is TGTGCCAGCAGCCCTACCACAGGGGCAACTAATGAAAAACTGTTTTTT. Translated: CASSPTTGATNEKLFF. V is TRBV5-4 and J is TRBJ1-4; 7 bases are a match to TRBD1. Germline V lookup: CDR1 SGHNT, CDR2 YYREEE (reference sequence). The CDR3 is 16 residues long. After removal of 4 bases from V and 0 bases from J, the junction contained 6 bases not matched to a gene.

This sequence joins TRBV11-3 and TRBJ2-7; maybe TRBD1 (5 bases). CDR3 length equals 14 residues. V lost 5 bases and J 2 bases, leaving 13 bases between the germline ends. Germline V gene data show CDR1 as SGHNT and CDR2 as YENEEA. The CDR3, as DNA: TGTGCCAGCAGCGTCCACGACAGAACCTACGAGCAGTACTTC. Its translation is CASSVHDRTYEQYF.